This T cell receptor (beta chain) was captured in a study of cytomegalovirus exposure and HLA in healthy donors. PCR primers comprised 60 Vbeta and 13 Jbeta primers. Sequencing used immunoSEQ multiplex PCR; TCRdb keeps in-frame clones, though not all of them. The sample holds approximately 150,000 clones, 73% seen once. In regard to this clone: The antigen remains undetermined.

Study-wide results and limits: Certain indistinguishable V segments, among them TRBV6-2 and TRBV6-3, were excluded. Data from an earlier analysis indicated that most TCR beta V segments were productive either about 90% or about 30% of the time.

Germline CDR1 is SGHTA and CDR2 is FQGNSA. Germline trimming cut 5 bases from V and 3 bases from J; bases unmatched to any gene: 3. The CDR3 is made up of 15 amino acids. The sequencing input was PBMCs. This clonotype was sampled from a young woman in good health and CMV-seropositive. The chain has TRBV7-2 and TRBJ2-1; 11 positions match TRBD2. CDR3 nucleotide sequence: TGTGCCAGCAGCCCAACTAGCGGGGGCTACAATGAGCAGTTCTTC. Translation gives CASSPTSGGYNEQFF.